The T cell receptor beta chain under discussion was sequenced for a study of T-cell reconstitution after alpha-beta-depleted transplantation in children. V lost 1 base and J lost 0, with 8 bases in between. Germline V gives CDR1 MNHEY, CDR2 SMNVEV (reference sequence). This CDR3 is built from 15 residues. TCRbeta library construction was performed incorporating unique molecular identifiers. TCRdb reanalysed the PCR reads using MiXCR and keeps one entry per CDR3 protein. This sample yields about 500,000 distinct CDR3 sequences, of which about 30% are seen a single time; approximately 2.3% belongs to the top ten.

The chain couples TRBV27 to TRBJ2-3, with D unresolved. The sequencing used PBMCs from the stem cell graft donor, collected from the stem cell graft. This TCR was recovered from a human donor who donated a stem cell graft to a child with aplastic anemia. CDR3 sequence (DNA): TGTGCCAGCAGTTTATATAGGCATAGCACAGATACGCAGTATTTT. Its translation is CASSLYRHSTDTQYF.